This T cell receptor (beta chain) was recorded in a study of cytomegalovirus exposure and HLA in healthy donors (dated by TCRdb to 2017 to 2019). Study-wide context: An earlier analysis of approximately 640 of the donors reported 250 to 300 Gb of sequence data and some 120 million unique TCR beta sequences from 150 million to 200 million T cells. Among the roughly 390 genotyped donors, under 90% belonged to the genetic ancestry cluster associated with self-reported Caucasian donors. The aim of the study was to test whether cataloging public T cell receptors could identify signatures of past pathogen exposure. In addition to the first cohort of 666 subjects, a separate validation cohort of 120 different subjects was used. The study combined high-throughput TCR immunosequencing, statistical association of individual TCRs with disease status, and machine learning to predict cytomegalovirus infection status. Roughly 5 DR-DQ haplotypes were handled as single units for association and clustering because linkage in the cohort was strong. Both class I and class II loci were covered by HLA typing, at four-digit resolution. Rather than drawing on any new phenotypic data, the later analysis identified candidate immune exposures from TCR beta sequences and the way those sequences occurred across donors. The T cell repertoires of several hundred subjects were profiled by immunosequencing and related to cytomegalovirus serostatus. A later genetic analysis used genome-wide SNP genotypes for about three fifths of the 666 donors, treating that subset as a discovery cohort. All discovery cohort repertoires had been generated on a single sequencing platform. Alongside the repertoire data, information on donor age, sex, ethnicity and CMV serostatus was compiled. To study patterns of TCR occurrence, a later analysis re-analyzed previously published TCR beta repertoires from several hundred donors and added high-resolution HLA genotyping. Typing coverage varied by locus: roughly 629-640 donors for A, B, C, DRB1 and DQB1; approximately 500 for DQA1; about 570 for DPA1; roughly 450 for DPB1. To decide whether each TCR beta V gene segment behaved as functional or pseudogenic, an earlier analysis of some 540 of the donors relied on high-throughput TCR beta sequencing. Across about 370 genotyped donors of the cohort, an average of 235,054 unique TCR beta nucleotide sequences per donor were sequenced, and around 19% of those sequences were non-productive. Approximately 330 gigabases of sequencing data and roughly 80 million unique TCR sequences made up an early release that covered under 750 HLA-typed donors.

The sample holds one count of this clone. Its antigen is still unknown. Nothing much larger sits one base from this clone, and base qualities are not available. In total, roughly 670 healthy bone marrow donors made up the cohort. At the time of sampling, all cohort members were nominally healthy, though unrecorded immune exposures were likely present. The donor tested CMV seropositive, placing the donor among the 310 or so seropositive members of the cohort. Every donor gave a peripheral blood sample, and the peripheral blood mononuclear cells from that sample were used for TCR beta sequencing. The Qiagen DNeasy Blood Extraction Kit was used to extract genomic DNA from the blood cell samples. General study outcomes and caveats: Cytomegalovirus status was reported to be diagnosed by the classifier with high specificity and sensitivity in both the original and validation cohorts. In a later analysis, TCR association rates were found to vary across HLA loci, with the most associated TCRs seen for DRB1 alleles and the fewest for HLA-C alleles. The study listed 150 to 200 TCR beta chains as associated with cytomegalovirus. In a later analysis, most CMV-associated TCR beta chains were found to appear HLA-restricted, with HLA associations seemingly driven largely by CMV exposure. Most TCR sequences were seen in very few donors, while some public TCRs were found in many individuals. A further reported finding was that TCR beta sequences accurately predicted the HLA-A and HLA-B alleles for most subjects in the first cohort. A group of highly shared sequence variants was considered likely to be a technical artifact of the sequencing pipeline. Three of the identified cytomegalovirus-associated TCR beta chains were confirmed in vitro to be specific for cytomegalovirus antigens. Because some donors lacked HLA typing at each locus, the association tests relied only on the typed subset. Compared with the approximately 600-donor mean, donors in an Asian-associated ancestry cluster had fewer N-insertions in productive TCRs, according to a later genetic analysis. Several of the top co-occurrence clusters appeared to be linked to parvovirus B19, influenza, CMV and Epstein-Barr virus, according to a later analysis. Roughly uniform sequencing depth across donors was assumed in presence/absence analyses, although this assumption may not hold. About 17 rarely observed V segments, including chromosome 9 orphons, were excluded from the earlier analysis of some 590 of the donors because counts were too low. The only immune exposure information available for the cohort was CMV serostatus. When HLA alleles, especially DR and DQ, strongly co-occurred, attributing TCR associations to individual alleles was difficult. It was suggested by the authors that the approach could potentially be generalized to other disease states and immunological phenotypes. Linkage disequilibrium might explain the correlated functional status among segregating V segments, but an unknown experimental factor could not be excluded. A later genetic analysis associated a missense DCLRE1C variant with V-gene and J-gene trimming of TCR beta chains, and an independent cohort replicated the association. Compared with equally common non-associated chains, HLA-associated TCR beta chains in a later analysis were more clonally expanded and had lower generation probabilities. The cohort was sequenced for TCR beta chains only, and without alpha or paired-chain data the features that could be detected were limited. An earlier analysis of approximately 540 of the donors showed that most TCR beta V segments appeared in productive rearrangements either about 90% or about 30% of the time, which broadly matched IMGT annotations. Specific HLA alleles were associated with 15,000 to 20,000 TCR beta sequences at a false discovery rate of 0.05 in a later analysis.

The method behind the library was the immunoSEQ multiplex PCR assay. For the multiplex PCR, a mixture combining 60 forward primers for TCR Vbeta segments and 13 reverse primers for TCR Jbeta segments was used. A multiplex PCR assay on genomic DNA amplified the CDR3 region of rearranged TCR beta genes. The amplified TCR beta libraries were sequenced on the Illumina HiSeq System as 87-base-pair reads. From the authors' description of their analysis: Across the roughly 700 repertoires, a later analysis counted 80 million or so unique TCR beta chains, around 10 million of which were shared by at least two donors. A nearest-neighbor algorithm error-corrected the raw reads and collapsed the reads into unique sequences, merging closely related sequences to remove PCR and sequencing errors. V, D and J gene segments were assigned by aligning CDR3 sequences to IMGT reference sequences. For a sequence to be retained, at least a six-nucleotide match to both a V gene segment and a J gene segment was required. Rearrangements were classified as productive when the CDR3 lacked stop codons and remained in frame with V and J, and all other rearrangements were classified as non-productive. CDR3 was defined by IMGT convention, running from the second conserved V-encoded cysteine to the conserved J-encoded phenylalanine. The earlier analysis of about 500 of the donors excluded sequences that lacked an unambiguous match to a single V gene segment. In an earlier analysis of about 590 of the donors, a V segment was called functional when productive rearrangements were above 56.7%, and segregating when the standard deviation between donors exceeded 5%. A statistical classification framework was built to diagnose cytomegalovirus status from the catalog of TCR beta chain sequences. In a later analysis, TCR nucleotide sequences were compared against IMGT/GENE-DB human TR gene sequences so that V and J genes could be assigned. In a later analysis, CDR3 sequences and most-parsimonious VDJ recombination scenarios were assigned using the TCRdist pipeline. In a later analysis, every TCR beta chain was defined by the combination of its CDR3 amino acid sequence and its V-gene family, and reads without a unique V-gene family were dropped. As a way to deal with suspected cross-contamination and a sequencing artifact, a later analysis dropped approximately 570 nucleotide sequences that were highly shared and had low generation probability. A later analysis calculated a clonal expansion index for each public chain from normalized within-repertoire ranks of inferred template counts. Generation probabilities in a later analysis came from a VDJ recombination model fitted to out-of-frame rearrangements, and those results were checked against IGoR. In a later analysis, hypergeometric tests were used to score TCR-TCR, TCR-HLA and TCR-CMV co-occurrence, with a repertoire-size bias correction applied to TCR pairs. In a later analysis, false discovery rates were estimated by permuting HLA or CMV assignments 20 times. In a later analysis, co-occurring TCRs were grouped with DBSCAN, and TCRdist sequence similarity was added when clustering was performed within HLA-allele-positive subsets. Repertoires with fewer than 30,000 or more than 120,000 public chains, plus five repertoires with anomalous nucleotide sharing, were excluded from co-occurrence clustering. The table comes from immuneACCESS by way of TCRdb, which keeps in-frame sequences with V and J called. Part of the clones is missing from these tables; in studies checked, under half for an unresolved V gene and the rest for unknown reasons. V, J and clone size were drawn from that table, and D and trimming were deduced from the DNA. The sample data list more than 150,000 clones, and 65% to 85% of these were observed just once. Of the sample, 1% to 1.5% is held by the ten largest clones.

The clonotype originates from a man in his fifties or sixties in good health and CMV-seropositive. The sample taken for sequencing was PBMCs.

The DNA is as follows: TGTGCCAGCAGTTTCAGGGGCTTGGGGTCCACAGATACGCAGTATTTT. It codes for CASSFRGLGSTDTQYF. The chain employs TRBV28 and TRBJ2-3; TRBD1 could be the D gene, as 6 bases match. The germline V gene gives CDR1 as MDHEN and CDR2 as SYDVKM. The CDR3 starts with the cysteine, ends with the phenylalanine, and has 16 residues. Of all the DNA, just the CDR3 is kept, 48 bases in frame from base 1. The V end loses 3 bases and the J end loses 2 bases, and a stretch of 15 bases separates them.